This T cell receptor beta chain was sequenced in a study of T cells after yellow fever vaccination. Notes on the study in general: A minor fraction of clonotypes spanned both CD4 and CD8 compartments. Peak timing came faster in the weaker secondary response, day 5 versus 15.

Germline-derived CDR1 and CDR2 are SGDLS and YYNGEE. The V end lost 0 bases, the J end lost 3 bases, and 19 bases lay between the germline ends. This CDR3 spans 18 amino acids. About this clonotype: Its antigen is unknown.

Making TCR cDNA involved 5'RACE template switching, which added UMIs and a universal primer site. TCRdb fed the 5' RACE reads into MiXCR, producing one record per CDR3 protein. The table lists just under 600,000 distinct CDR3 sequences, approximately 13% of them singletons, with more than 13% in the top ten. The starting material was PBMCs, obtained on the day of the yellow fever booster vaccination. This TCR came from a man in his thirties or forties who received the YFV17D yellow fever vaccine. The genes are TRBV9 and TRBJ2-1; D perhaps matches TRBD2 (5 bases). CDR3 in DNA: TGTGCCAGCAGCGTAGCGGCTAGCTGGACCAATTTCTACAATGAGCAGTTCTTC. The encoded protein is CASSVAASWTNFYNEQFF.